This T cell receptor beta chain was sequenced in a study of CD8+CD57+ T cells in acquired aplastic anemia. Study-level information: DNA recovered from sorted CD4+ and CD8+ cells had a mean of roughly 3 ug. Study results and limitations: Some 30 was the count of CD8+ CDR3 sequences that patients shared with controls.

An expansion of CD8+CD57+ cells by flow cytometry had been shown in patients chosen for sequencing. Patients had not yet gotten any therapy when their blood was taken for sampling. V was clipped by 1 base and J by 3 bases; unmatched bases: 8. This CDR3 region has 16 residues. Germline V gene sequence: CDR1 DFQATT, CDR2 SNEGSKA (reference sequence). According to the study, genomic DNA was the template for TCR beta VDJ and CDR3 profiling. TCRdb reanalysed the reads using MiXCR and keeps one entry per CDR3 protein. The sample carries around 170,000 distinct CDR3 sequences, 40% to 55% recorded once. This clonotype was found many times. Its antigen is unknown.

V is TRBV20-1 and J is TRBJ2-1, with 8 nucleotides matching TRBD2. The clonotype originates from a human donor with aplastic anemia. The specimen sequenced was sorted CD4+, CD8+, or CD8+CD57+ T cells (not recorded which) from PBMCs. CDR3 loop: CSARVSLAGHYNEQFF. The CDR3 region has the DNA TGCAGTGCTAGAGTGTCGCTAGCGGGCCACTACAATGAGCAGTTCTTC.